This TCR beta chain was retrieved from a study of OX40 agonist ivuxolimab in advanced cancers. Study details: Those enrolled were approximately 83% male, with a mean age of about 66 years and ages from about 20 to 90. Prior anti-PD-1, anti-PD-L1 or anti-CTLA-4 therapy did not bar entry, and 30% to 40% had some. Of the patients, three showed partial responses, one with hepatocellular carcinoma and two with cutaneous melanoma.

Sequencing was performed with immunoSEQ multiplex PCR; in TCRdb, only in-frame clones are kept and a portion is missing. Seen here are under 90,000 clones, approximately 92% observed once, and the top ten hold 0.32%. The material sequenced was CD4+ or CD8+ T cells sorted from blood, taken in a trial of the OX40 agonist ivuxolimab. The TCR was taken from an adult with an advanced solid tumor such as melanoma, head and neck, liver or kidney cancer.

The DNA of the CDR3 is TGTGCCAGCAGCTTAGCCGGCACCTACGAGCAGTACTTC. Translated, it gives CASSLAGTYEQYF. The chain couples TRBV7-9 to TRBJ2-7, with unresolved D. V lost 0 bases and J 2 bases, leaving 5 bases between the germline ends. Germline values: CDR1 SEHNR, CDR2 FQNEAQ (reference sequence). This CDR3 has 13 amino acids.